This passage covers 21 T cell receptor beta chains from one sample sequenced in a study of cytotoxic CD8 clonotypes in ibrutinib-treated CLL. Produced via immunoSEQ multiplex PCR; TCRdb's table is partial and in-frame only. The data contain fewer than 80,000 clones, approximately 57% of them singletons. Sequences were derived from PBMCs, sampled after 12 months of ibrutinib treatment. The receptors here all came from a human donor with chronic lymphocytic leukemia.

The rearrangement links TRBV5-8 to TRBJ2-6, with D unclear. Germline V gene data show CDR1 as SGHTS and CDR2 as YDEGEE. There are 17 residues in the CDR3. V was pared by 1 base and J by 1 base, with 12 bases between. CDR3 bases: TGTGCCAGCAGCTTGAGAGGAATCGGTTCTGGGGCCAACGTCCTGACTTTC. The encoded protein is CASSLRGIGSGANVLTF.

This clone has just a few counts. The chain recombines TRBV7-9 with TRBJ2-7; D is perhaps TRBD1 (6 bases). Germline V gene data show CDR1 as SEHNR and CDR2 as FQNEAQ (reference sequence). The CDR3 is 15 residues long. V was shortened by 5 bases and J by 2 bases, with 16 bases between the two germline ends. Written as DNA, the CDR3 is TGTGCCAGCAGCCGCCCATCAGGGGACCCCTACGAGCAGTACTTC. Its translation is CASSRPSGDPYEQYF.

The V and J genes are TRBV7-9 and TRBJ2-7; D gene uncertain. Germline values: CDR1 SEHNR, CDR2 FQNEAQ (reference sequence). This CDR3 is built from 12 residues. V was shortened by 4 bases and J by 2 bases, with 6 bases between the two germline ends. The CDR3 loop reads CASSSKTYEQYF. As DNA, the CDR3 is TGTGCCAGCAGCTCCAAAACCTACGAGCAGTACTTC. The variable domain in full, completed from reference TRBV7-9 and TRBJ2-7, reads DTGVSQNPRHKITKRGQNVTFRCDPISEHNRLYWYRQTLGQGPEFLTYFQNEAQLEKSRLLSDRFSAERPKGSFSTLEIQRTEQGDSAMYLCASSSKTYEQYFGPGTRLTVT.

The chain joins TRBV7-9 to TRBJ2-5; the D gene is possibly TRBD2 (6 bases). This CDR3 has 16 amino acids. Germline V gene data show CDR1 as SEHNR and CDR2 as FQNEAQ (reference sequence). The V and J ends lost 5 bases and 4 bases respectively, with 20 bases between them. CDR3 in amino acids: CASSGSKPRDLETQYF. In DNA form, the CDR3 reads TGTGCCAGCAGCGGCTCTAAGCCCCGGGACTTAGAGACCCAGTACTTC.

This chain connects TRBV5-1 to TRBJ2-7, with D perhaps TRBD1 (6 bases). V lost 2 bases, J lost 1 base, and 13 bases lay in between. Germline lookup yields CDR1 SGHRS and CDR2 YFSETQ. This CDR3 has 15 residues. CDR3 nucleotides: TGCGCCAGCAGCTTAGTCCCCCAGGGGTCCTACGAGCAGTACTTC. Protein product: CASSLVPQGSYEQYF.

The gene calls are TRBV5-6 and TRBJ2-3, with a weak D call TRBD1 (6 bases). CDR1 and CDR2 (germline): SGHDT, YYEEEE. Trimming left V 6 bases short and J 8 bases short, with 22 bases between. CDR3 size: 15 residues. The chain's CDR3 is CASTQQVQGYGTQYF. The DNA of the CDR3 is TGTGCCAGCACCCAACAGGTCCAGGGGTATGGTACGCAGTATTTT.

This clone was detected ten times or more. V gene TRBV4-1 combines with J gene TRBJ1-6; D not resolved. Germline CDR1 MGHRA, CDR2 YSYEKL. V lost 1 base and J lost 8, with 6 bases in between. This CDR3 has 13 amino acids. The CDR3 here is CASSQVGHSPLHF. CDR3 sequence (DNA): TGCGCCAGCAGCCAAGTTGGGCATTCACCCCTCCACTTT.

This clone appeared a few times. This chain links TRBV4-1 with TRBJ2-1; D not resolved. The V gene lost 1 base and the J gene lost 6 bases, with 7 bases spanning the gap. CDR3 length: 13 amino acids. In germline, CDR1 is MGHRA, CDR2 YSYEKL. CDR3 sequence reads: CASSQVQFNEQFF. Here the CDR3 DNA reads TGCGCCAGCAGCCAAGTACAGTTCAATGAGCAGTTCTTC.

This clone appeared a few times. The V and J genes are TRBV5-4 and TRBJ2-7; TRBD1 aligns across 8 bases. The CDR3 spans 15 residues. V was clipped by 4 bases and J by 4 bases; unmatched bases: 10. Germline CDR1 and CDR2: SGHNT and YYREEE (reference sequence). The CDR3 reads CASSTPGQAGYEQYF. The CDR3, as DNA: TGTGCCAGCAGCACACCGGGACAGGCCGGGTACGAGCAGTACTTC.

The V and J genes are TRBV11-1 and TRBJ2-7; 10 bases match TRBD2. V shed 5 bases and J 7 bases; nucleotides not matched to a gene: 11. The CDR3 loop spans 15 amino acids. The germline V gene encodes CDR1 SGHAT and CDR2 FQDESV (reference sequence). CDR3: CASSRPSSGSGEQYF. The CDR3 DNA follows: TGTGCCAGCAGCCGACCTTCTAGCGGGAGTGGTGAGCAGTACTTC.

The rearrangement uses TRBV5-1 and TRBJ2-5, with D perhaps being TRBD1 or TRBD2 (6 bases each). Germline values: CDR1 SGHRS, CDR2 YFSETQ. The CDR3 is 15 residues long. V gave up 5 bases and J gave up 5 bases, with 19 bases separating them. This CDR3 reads CASRSSPKGGETQYF. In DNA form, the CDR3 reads TGCGCCAGCAGATCTAGCCCGAAGGGGGGCGAGACCCAGTACTTC. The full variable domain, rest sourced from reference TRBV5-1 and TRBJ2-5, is KAGVTQTPRYLIKTRGQQVTLSCSPISGHRSVSWYQQTPGQGLQFLFEYFSETQRNKGNFPGRFSGRQFSNSRSEMNVSTLELGDSALYLCASRSSPKGGETQYFGPGTRLLVL.

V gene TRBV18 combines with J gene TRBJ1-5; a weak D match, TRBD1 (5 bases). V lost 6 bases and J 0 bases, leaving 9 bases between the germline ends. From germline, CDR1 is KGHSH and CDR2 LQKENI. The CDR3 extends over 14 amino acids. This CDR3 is CASSWGRSNQPQHF. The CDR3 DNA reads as TGTGCCAGCTCCTGGGGCCGTAGCAATCAGCCCCAGCATTTT.

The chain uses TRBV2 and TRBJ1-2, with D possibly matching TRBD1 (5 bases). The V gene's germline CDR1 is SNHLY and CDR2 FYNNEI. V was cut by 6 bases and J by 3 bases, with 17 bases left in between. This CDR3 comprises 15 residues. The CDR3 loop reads CASSTTPLGDYGYTF. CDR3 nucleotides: TGTGCCAGCAGCACCACCCCTCTAGGGGACTATGGCTACACCTTC.

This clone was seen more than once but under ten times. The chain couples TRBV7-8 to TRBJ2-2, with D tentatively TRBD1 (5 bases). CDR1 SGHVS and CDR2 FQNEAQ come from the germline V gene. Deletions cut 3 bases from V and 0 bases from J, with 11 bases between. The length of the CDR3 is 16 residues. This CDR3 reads CASSFWQGANTGELFF. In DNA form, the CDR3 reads TGTGCCAGCAGCTTTTGGCAGGGCGCGAACACCGGGGAGCTGTTTTTT. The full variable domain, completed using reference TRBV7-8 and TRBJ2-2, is GAGVSQSPRYKVAKRGQDVALRCDPISGHVSLFWYQQALGQGPEFLTYFQNEAQLDKSGLPSDRFFAERPEGSVSTLKIQRTQQEDSAVYLCASSFWQGANTGELFFGEGSRLTVL.

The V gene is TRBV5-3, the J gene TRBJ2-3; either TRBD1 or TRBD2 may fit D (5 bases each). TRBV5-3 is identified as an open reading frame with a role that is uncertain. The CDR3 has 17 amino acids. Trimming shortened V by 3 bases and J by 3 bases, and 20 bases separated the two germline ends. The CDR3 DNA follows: TGTGCCAGAAGCTCTAGCCCCACTAGGGGCTGGACAGATACGCAGTATTTT. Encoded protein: CARSSSPTRGWTDTQYF.

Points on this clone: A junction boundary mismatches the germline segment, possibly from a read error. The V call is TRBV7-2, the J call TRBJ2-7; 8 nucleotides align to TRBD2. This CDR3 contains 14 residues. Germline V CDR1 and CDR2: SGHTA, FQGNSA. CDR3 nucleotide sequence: TGTGCCAGCAGCTTAGAACGGGAGGGCCACTCGTTAGAGTTC. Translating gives CASSLEREGHSLEF. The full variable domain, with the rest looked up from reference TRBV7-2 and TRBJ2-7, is GAGVSQSPSNKVTEKGKDVELRCDPISGHTALYWYRQSLGQGLEFLIYFQGNSAPDKSGLPSDRFSAERTGGSVSTLTIQRTQQEDSAVYLCASSLEREGHSLEFGPGTRLTVT.

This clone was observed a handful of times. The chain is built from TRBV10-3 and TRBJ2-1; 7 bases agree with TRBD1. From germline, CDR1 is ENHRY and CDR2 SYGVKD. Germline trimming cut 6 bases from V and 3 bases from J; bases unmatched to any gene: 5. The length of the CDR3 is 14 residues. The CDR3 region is CAIRGRQGYNEQFF. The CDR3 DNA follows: TGTGCCATCAGGGGGAGACAGGGCTACAATGAGCAGTTCTTC.

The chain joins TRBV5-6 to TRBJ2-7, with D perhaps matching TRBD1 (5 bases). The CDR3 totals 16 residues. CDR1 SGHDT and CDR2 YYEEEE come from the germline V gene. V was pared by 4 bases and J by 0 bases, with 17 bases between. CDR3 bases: TGTGCCAGCAGCCTTACTGCAGGGCTGAGCTCCTACGAGCAGTACTTC. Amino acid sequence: CASSLTAGLSSYEQYF.

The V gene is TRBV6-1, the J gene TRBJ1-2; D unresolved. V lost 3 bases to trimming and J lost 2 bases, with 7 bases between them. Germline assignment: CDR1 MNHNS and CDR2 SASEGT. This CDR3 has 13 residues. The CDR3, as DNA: TGTGCCAGCAGTGACACACGCAACTATGGCTACACCTTC. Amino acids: CASSDTRNYGYTF.

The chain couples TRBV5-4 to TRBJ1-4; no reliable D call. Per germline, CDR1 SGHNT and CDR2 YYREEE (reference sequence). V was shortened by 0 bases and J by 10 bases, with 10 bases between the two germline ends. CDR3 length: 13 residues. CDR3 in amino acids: CASSLGRSGKLFF. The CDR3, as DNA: TGTGCCAGCAGCTTGGGGCGTTCTGGAAAACTGTTTTTT.

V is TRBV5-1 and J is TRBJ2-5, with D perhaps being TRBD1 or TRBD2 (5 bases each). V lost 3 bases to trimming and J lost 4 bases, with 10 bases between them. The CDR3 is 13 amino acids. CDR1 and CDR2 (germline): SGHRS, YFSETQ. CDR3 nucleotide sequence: TGCGCCAGCAGCTGGGCCGGGACAGAGACCCAGTACTTC. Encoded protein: CASSWAGTETQYF.